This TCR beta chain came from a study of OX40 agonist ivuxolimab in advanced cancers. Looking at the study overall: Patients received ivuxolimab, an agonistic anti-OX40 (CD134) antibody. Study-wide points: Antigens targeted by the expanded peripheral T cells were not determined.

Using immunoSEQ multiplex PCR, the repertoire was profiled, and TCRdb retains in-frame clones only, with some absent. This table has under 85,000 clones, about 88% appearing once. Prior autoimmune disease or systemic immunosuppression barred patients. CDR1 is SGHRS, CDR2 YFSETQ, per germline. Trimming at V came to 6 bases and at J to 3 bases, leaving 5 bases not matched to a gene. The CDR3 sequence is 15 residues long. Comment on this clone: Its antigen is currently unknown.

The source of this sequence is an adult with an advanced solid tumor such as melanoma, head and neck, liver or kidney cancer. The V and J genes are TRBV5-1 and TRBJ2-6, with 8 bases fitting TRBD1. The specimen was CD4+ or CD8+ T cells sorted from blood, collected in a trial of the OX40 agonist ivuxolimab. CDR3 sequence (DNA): TGCGCCAGCACATTGGACAGGGATGGGGCCAACGTCCTGACTTTC. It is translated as CASTLDRDGANVLTF.